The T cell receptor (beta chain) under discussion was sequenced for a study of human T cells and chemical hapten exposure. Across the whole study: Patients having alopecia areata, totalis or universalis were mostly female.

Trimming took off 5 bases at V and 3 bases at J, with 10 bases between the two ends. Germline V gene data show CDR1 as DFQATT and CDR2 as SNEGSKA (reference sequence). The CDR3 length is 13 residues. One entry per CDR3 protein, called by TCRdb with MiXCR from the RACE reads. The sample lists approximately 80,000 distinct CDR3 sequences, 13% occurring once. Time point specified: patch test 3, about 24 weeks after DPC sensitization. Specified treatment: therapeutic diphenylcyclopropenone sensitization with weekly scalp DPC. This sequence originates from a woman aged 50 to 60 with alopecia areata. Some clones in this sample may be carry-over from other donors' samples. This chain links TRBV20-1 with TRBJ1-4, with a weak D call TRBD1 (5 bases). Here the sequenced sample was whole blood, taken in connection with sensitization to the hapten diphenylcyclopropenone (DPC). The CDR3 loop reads CSALRDPNEKLFF. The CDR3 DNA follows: TGCAGTGCTCTCAGGGACCCTAATGAAAAACTGTTTTTT.